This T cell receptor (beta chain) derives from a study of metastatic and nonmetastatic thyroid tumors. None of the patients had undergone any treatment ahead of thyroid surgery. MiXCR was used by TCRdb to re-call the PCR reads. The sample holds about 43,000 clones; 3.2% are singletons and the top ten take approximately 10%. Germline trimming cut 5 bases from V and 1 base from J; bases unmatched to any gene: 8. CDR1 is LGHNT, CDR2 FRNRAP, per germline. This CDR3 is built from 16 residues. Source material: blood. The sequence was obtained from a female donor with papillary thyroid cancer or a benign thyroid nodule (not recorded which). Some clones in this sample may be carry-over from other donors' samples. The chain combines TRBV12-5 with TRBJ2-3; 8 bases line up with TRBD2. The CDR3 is CASGTTPGLGTDTQYF. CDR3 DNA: TGTGCTAGTGGTACTACACCGGGACTAGGCACAGATACGCAGTATTTT. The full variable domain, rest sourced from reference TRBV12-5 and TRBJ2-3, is DARVTQTPRHKVTEMGQEVTMRCQPILGHNTVFWYRQTMMQGLELLAYFRNRAPLDDSGMPKDRFSAEMPDATLATLKIQPSEPRDSAVYFCASGTTPGLGTDTQYFGPGTRLTVL.